The clone carrying this T cell receptor beta chain was picked up a small number of times. The sample originates from a study of blood T cell repertoires in COVID-19. The overall study: Sites across the United States, Italy and Spain contributed samples from acute and convalescent COVID-19. The cDNA or gDNA used as material had been derived from T cells, B-cell-depleted T cells, or PBMCs.

The CDR3 sequence is 18 residues long. Germline CDR1 and CDR2: LGHDT and YNNKEL (reference sequence). The V end was cut by 0 bases, the J end by 1 base, with 19 bases between. Authors' data handling: Estimates of nucleated cell counts were drawn from the amplification of reference gene primers. Profiled with immunoSEQ multiplex PCR; TCRdb holds only in-frame clones, not every one. The D gene and trimming were derived from the DNA, and the V and J assignments and clone size from that table. Of 94,000 or so clones listed, 80% to 90% are singletons. The sample comprised peripheral blood. This sequence was found in a woman in her seventies with acute or convalescent COVID-19. The chain combines TRBV3-1 (or the pseudogene TRBV3-2) with TRBJ2-7, with D possibly matching TRBD2 (5 bases). CDR3 in DNA: TGTGCCAGCAGCCAAGACCGGTCTCTCGGGGTAGGATCCTACGAGCAGTACTTC. Amino acids: CASSQDRSLGVGSYEQYF.